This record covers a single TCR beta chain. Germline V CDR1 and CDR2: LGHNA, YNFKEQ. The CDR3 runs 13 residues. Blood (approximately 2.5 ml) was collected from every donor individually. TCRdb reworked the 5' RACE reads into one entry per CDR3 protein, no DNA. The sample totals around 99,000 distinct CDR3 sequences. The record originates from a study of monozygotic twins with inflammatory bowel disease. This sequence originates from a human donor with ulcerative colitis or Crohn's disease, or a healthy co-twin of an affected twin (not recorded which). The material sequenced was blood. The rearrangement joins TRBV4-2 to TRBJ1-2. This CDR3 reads CASSQDRDDSYTF.